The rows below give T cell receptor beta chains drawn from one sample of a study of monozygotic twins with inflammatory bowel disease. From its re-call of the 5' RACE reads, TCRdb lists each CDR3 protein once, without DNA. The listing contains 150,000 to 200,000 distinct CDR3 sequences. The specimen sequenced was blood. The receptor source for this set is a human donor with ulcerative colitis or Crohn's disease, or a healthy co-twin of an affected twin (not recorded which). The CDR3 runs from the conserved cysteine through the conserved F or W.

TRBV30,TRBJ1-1,CAWNWGNTEAFF
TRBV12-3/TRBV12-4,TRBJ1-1,CASSLAGITEAFF
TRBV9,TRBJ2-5,CASSVAGQQETQYF
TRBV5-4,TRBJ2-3,CASSLPAGVTDTQYF
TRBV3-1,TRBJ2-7,CASSQGTFSYEQYF
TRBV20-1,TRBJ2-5,CSARDGGQETQYF
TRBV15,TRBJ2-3,CATRPDRVSSTDTQYF
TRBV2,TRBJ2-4,CASSTDSGYGYF
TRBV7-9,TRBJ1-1,CASNHGQGTEAFF
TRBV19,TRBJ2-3,CASSPPWEPQRDTQYF
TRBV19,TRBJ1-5,CASSYVGQANQPQHF
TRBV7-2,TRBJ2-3,CASSFRAITDTQYF
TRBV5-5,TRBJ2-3,CASSLYSDLSTDTQYF
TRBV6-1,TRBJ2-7,CASSKSPEGPEQYF
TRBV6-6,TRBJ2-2,CASKWGTGELFF
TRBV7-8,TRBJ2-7,CEGSRTYEQYF
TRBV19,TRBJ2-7,CASSFAGTTSHSSYEQYF
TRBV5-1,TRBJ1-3,CASSEVGLSGGGNTIYF
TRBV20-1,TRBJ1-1,CSAGEVRGAGEAFF
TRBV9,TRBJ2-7,CASSAQGQYEQYF
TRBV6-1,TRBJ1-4,CASRRTGPRNEKLFF
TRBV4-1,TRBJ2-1,CASRQYRGILASEQFF